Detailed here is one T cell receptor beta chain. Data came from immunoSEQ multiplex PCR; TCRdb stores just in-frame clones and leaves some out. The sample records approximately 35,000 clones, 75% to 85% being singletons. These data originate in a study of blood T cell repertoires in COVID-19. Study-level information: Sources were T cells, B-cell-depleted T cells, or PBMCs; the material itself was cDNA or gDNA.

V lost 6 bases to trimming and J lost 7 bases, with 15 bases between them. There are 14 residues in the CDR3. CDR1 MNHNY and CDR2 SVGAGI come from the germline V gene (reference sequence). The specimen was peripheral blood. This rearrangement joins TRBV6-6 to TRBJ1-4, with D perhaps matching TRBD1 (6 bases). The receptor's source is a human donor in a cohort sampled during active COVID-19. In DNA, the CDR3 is TGTGCCAGCAGGGAAACAGGGTTGGGTGAAAAACTGTTTTTT. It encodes CASRETGLGEKLFF.